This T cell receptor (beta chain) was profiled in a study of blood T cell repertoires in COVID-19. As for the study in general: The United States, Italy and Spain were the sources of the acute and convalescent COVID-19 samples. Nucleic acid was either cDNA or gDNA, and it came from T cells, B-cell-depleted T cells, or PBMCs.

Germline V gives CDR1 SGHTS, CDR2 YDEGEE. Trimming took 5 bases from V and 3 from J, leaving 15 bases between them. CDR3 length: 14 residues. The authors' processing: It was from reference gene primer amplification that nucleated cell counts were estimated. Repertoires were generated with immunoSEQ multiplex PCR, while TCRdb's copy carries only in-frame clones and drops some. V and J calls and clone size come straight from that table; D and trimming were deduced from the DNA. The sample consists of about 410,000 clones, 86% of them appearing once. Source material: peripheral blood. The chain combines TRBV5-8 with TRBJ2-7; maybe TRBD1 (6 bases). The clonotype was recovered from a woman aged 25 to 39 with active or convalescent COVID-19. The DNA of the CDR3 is TGTGCCAGCAGTAGCCGGGACAATGACTACGAGCAGTACTTC. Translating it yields CASSSRDNDYEQYF.